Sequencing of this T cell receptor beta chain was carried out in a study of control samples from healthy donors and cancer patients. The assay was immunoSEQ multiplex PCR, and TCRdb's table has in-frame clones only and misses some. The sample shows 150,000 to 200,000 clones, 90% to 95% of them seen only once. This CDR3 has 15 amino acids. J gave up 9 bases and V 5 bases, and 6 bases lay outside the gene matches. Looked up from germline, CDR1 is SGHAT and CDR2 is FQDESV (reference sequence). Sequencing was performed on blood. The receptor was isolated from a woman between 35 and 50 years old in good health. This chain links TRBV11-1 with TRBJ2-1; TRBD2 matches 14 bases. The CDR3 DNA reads TGTGCCAGCAGCCCGACTAGCGGGGGGGCCGTTGAGCAGTTCTTC. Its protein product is CASSPTSGGAVEQFF.